The following is a TCR beta chain sequence with its context. The length of the CDR3 is 16 residues. Germline lookup yields CDR1 WSHSY and CDR2 SAAADI. V lost 1 base, J lost 8 bases, and 10 bases stayed unmatched. This sample was taken from a study of blood T cell repertoires in COVID-19. About the study: Sites across the United States, Italy and Spain contributed samples from acute and convalescent COVID-19.

This table comes from immunoSEQ multiplex PCR, and its TCRdb copy is limited to in-frame clones, with some not included. This table holds about 73,000 clones, roughly 89% found once. The sequenced sample consisted of peripheral blood. The sequence derives from an elderly man with acute or convalescent COVID-19. The rearrangement links TRBV10-2 to TRBJ2-1; 8 bases line up with TRBD2. In DNA form, the CDR3 reads TGCGCCAGCAGTGAGTGGGGAGCGGGAGAGATGGATGAGCAGTTCTTC. It is translated as CASSEWGAGEMDEQFF.